Listed below are T cell receptor beta chains from one sample, sequenced in a study of cytomegalovirus exposure and HLA in healthy donors. Profiling relied on immunoSEQ multiplex PCR, and the TCRdb table lists in-frame clones only, not all of them. The profile shows tens of thousands of clones, 67% of them singletons. The sample consisted of PBMCs. The receptor set was obtained from a woman aged 45-65 years in good health and CMV-seropositive. The CDR3 runs from the conserved cysteine through the conserved F or W. A D gene is named only where the DNA matches it firmly. Size is stated for part of the rows, as once, few or many counts, or as a class when the clone is expanded.

D,size,J,V,CDR3,DNA
TRBD1,few,TRBJ1-2,TRBV4-2,CASSQDSGDRGRGAF,TGTGCCAGCAGCCAAGATAGTGGAGACAGGGGGCGTGGGGCCTTC
TRBD1,few,TRBJ2-5,TRBV30,CAWSVPPPGGSREETQYF,TGTGCCTGGAGTGTACCCCCTCCAGGGGGCTCTCGGGAAGAGACCCAGTACTTC
TRBD1,-,TRBJ2-7,TRBV5-1,CASSPPGQGAYEQYF,TGCGCCAGCAGCCCACCGGGACAGGGGGCCTACGAGCAGTACTTC
TRBD1,few,TRBJ1-2,TRBV19,CASRETGGAGGYTF,TGTGCCAGTAGGGAGACAGGGGGCGCAGGAGGCTACACCTTC
TRBD2,-,TRBJ2-7,TRBV18,CASSPGLAEYEQYF,TGTGCCAGCTCACCGGGACTAGCGGAATACGAGCAGTACTTC
-,-,TRBJ2-7,TRBV4-1,CASSLDPQGGGREQYF,TGCGCCAGCAGCTTAGATCCCCAGGGGGGAGGACGCGAGCAGTACTTC
-,-,TRBJ1-6,TRBV2,CASSANLSPHHF,TGTGCCAGCAGTGCTAACCTATCACCCCACCACTTT
-,-,TRBJ1-1,TRBV5-6,CASSLLQTENTEAFF,TGTGCCAGCAGCTTGCTTCAGACAGAGAACACTGAAGCTTTCTTT
-,-,TRBJ1-3,TRBV11-2,CASSRARAGTIYF,TGTGCCAGCAGCCGTGCACGAGCCGGCACCATATATTTT
TRBD1,-,TRBJ2-6,TRBV7-9,CSSSFSPGQGRGANVLTF,TGTTCCAGCAGCTTTAGTCCGGGACAGGGGCGCGGGGCCAACGTCCTGACTTTC
TRBD2,few,TRBJ2-2,TRBV19,CASSLSGGTGELFF,TGTGCCAGTAGCCTTAGCGGGGGAACCGGGGAGCTGTTTTTT
TRBD1,few,TRBJ1-1,TRBV9,CASSVQGDDTEAFF,TGTGCCAGCAGCGTTCAGGGGGACGACACTGAAGCTTTCTTT
TRBD1,-,TRBJ2-6,TRBV5-4,CASLIQGAGGANVLTF,TGTGCCAGCCTCATTCAGGGGGCGGGTGGGGCCAACGTCCTGACTTTC
-,-,TRBJ2-5,TRBV2,CASSDLVSRGFQETQYF,TGTGCCAGCAGTGATCTCGTCTCTCGCGGGTTCCAAGAGACCCAGTACTTC
TRBD2,-,TRBJ2-2,TRBV27,CASSFGTSGGESGELFF,TGTGCCAGCAGTTTCGGGACTAGCGGGGGGGAATCCGGGGAGCTGTTTTTT
-,few,TRBJ2-3,TRBV6-6,CASTSGYTDTQYF,TGTGCCAGCACCTCGGGATACACAGATACGCAGTATTTT
TRBD2,-,TRBJ2-5,TRBV5-6,CASRSRAGAQETQYF,TGTGCCAGCAGATCTAGAGCGGGGGCGCAAGAGACCCAGTACTTC
-,-,TRBJ1-5,TRBV5-4,CASSLGGDTDQPQHF,TGTGCCAGCAGCTTGGGTGGTGACACCGATCAGCCCCAGCATTTT
TRBD1,few,TRBJ2-7,TRBV7-9,CASSLAGTAYYEQYF,TGTGCCAGCAGCTTGGCAGGGACAGCATACTACGAGCAGTACTTC
-,-,TRBJ1-2,TRBV5-5,CASSFGGGNYGYTF,TGTGCCAGCAGCTTTGGGGGGGGGAACTATGGCTACACCTTC
-,-,TRBJ2-4,TRBV7-9,CASSTLAGFNIQYF,TGTGCCAGCAGCACATTGGCAGGATTCAACATTCAGTACTTC
-,-,TRBJ2-2,TRBV4-1,CASSPLIDTGELFF,TGCGCCAGCAGCCCCCTTATTGACACCGGGGAGCTGTTTTTT
-,-,TRBJ1-2,TRBV6-6,CASRRGGENYGYTF,TGTGCCAGCAGGCGGGGGGGGGAAAACTATGGCTACACCTTC
-,-,TRBJ2-5,TRBV2,CASRFRDPGDQETQYF,TGTGCCAGCAGGTTTCGGGACCCGGGGGACCAAGAGACCCAGTACTTC
-,-,TRBJ1-6,TRBV23-1,CASRAQGGACIFENSYNSPLHF,TGCGCCAGCAGAGCACAGGGTGGAGCGTGTATTTTCGAGAACTCCTATAATTCACCCCTCCACTTT
-,few,TRBJ1-3,TRBV25-1,CAASAGPRSGNTIYF,TGTGCCGCCTCGGCAGGGCCCCGATCTGGAAACACCATATATTTT
-,few,TRBJ1-5,TRBV5-6,CASSVDRRSNQPQHF,TGTGCCAGCAGCGTCGACAGGAGGAGCAATCAGCCCCAGCATTTT
TRBD1,-,TRBJ2-1,TRBV10-3,CANKGQGYNEQFF,TGTGCCAATAAGGGACAGGGGTACAATGAGCAGTTCTTC
-,-,TRBJ2-6,TRBV2,CASSRSRTSGANVLTF,TGTGCCAGCAGTCGCTCCAGAACCTCTGGGGCCAACGTCCTGACTTTC
-,-,TRBJ1-1,TRBV10-3,CAISVGDSMNTEAFF,TGTGCCATCAGTGTCGGGGACTCCATGAACACTGAAGCTTTCTTT
TRBD1,-,TRBJ2-1,TRBV7-8,CASSRGQGRNEQFF,TGTGCCAGCAGCCGGGGACAGGGACGCAATGAGCAGTTCTTC